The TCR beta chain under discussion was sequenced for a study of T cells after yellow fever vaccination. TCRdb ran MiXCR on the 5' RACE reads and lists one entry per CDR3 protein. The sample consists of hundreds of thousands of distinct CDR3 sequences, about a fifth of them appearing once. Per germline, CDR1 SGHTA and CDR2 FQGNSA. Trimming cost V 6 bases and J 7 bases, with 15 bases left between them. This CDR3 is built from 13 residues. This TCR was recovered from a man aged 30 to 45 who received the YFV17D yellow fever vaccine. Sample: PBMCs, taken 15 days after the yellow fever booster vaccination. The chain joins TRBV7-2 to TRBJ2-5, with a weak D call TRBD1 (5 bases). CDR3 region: CASSSTRQRTQYF. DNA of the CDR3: TGTGCCAGCAGTTCAACCCGACAGCGGACCCAGTACTTC.